Listed below are T cell receptor beta chains from one sample, sequenced in a study of shared clonotypes between healthy human individuals. The assay was immunoSEQ multiplex PCR, and TCRdb's table has in-frame clones only and misses some. This table has around 500,000 clones, 60% to 85% appearing once. Sample: PBMCs. The receptor set was obtained from a woman between 40 and 55 years old in good health. Some clones in this sample may be carry-over from other donors' samples. Each CDR3 is given with its conserved first and last residue. The D gene is left open where the match is weak. Clone size appears in some rows only: once, few, many, or a class for an expanded clone.

j_gene: TRBJ1-2
d_gene: TRBD1
len: 19
v_gene: TRBV28
abundance: -
CDR3aa: CASSYTGTGGLGKNYGYTF
CDR3nt: TGTGCCAGCAGTTATACCGGGACAGGGGGCCTGGGGAAAAACTATGGCTACACCTTC

j_gene: TRBJ1-1
d_gene: TRBD1
len: 16
v_gene: TRBV5-1
abundance: -
CDR3aa: CASSYTQTGVNTEAFF
CDR3nt: TGCGCCAGCAGCTACACCCAAACAGGGGTGAACACTGAAGCTTTCTTT

j_gene: TRBJ2-5
d_gene: -
len: 12
v_gene: TRBV29-1
abundance: -
CDR3aa: CSPRDSQETQYF
CDR3nt: TGCAGCCCGCGGGACAGCCAAGAGACCCAGTACTTC

j_gene: TRBJ2-7
d_gene: -
len: 17
v_gene: TRBV11-2
abundance: -
CDR3aa: CASSLGASAGPHYEQYF
CDR3nt: TGTGCCAGCAGCTTAGGGGCATCCGCGGGACCACACTACGAGCAGTACTTC

j_gene: TRBJ1-2
d_gene: TRBD1
len: 13
v_gene: TRBV5-1
abundance: -
CDR3aa: CASNTGGDYGYTF
CDR3nt: TGCGCCAGCAATACAGGGGGAGACTATGGCTACACCTTC

j_gene: TRBJ2-5
d_gene: TRBD1
len: 18
v_gene: TRBV7-8
abundance: -
CDR3aa: CASRPTHPGQGAGETQYF
CDR3nt: TGTGCCAGCAGACCAACCCACCCGGGACAGGGGGCTGGTGAGACCCAGTACTTC

j_gene: TRBJ2-3
d_gene: -
len: 15
v_gene: TRBV10-3
abundance: -
CDR3aa: CAISDGAPSTDTQYF
CDR3nt: TGTGCCATCAGTGACGGGGCCCCAAGCACAGATACGCAGTATTTT

j_gene: TRBJ1-2
d_gene: TRBD1
len: 16
v_gene: TRBV18
abundance: -
CDR3aa: CASPGQDPRYLDGYTF
CDR3nt: TGTGCCAGCCCTGGACAGGACCCACGATACTTGGATGGCTACACCTTC

j_gene: TRBJ2-5
d_gene: -
len: 13
v_gene: TRBV5-1
abundance: -
CDR3aa: CASSLTSLETQYF
CDR3nt: TGCGCCAGCAGCTTGACTAGCTTAGAGACCCAGTACTTC

j_gene: TRBJ1-1
d_gene: -
len: 12
v_gene: TRBV7-8
abundance: -
CDR3aa: CASSFVGTEAFF
CDR3nt: TGTGCCAGCAGCTTTGTGGGCACTGAAGCTTTCTTT

j_gene: TRBJ2-7
d_gene: -
len: 16
v_gene: TRBV30
abundance: -
CDR3aa: CAWSAGWDGSMNEQYF
CDR3nt: TGTGCCTGGAGCGCCGGTTGGGACGGGAGTATGAACGAGCAGTACTTC

j_gene: TRBJ2-3
d_gene: -
len: 14
v_gene: TRBV10-2
abundance: -
CDR3aa: CASRGLISTDTQYF
CDR3nt: TGCGCCAGCAGAGGACTAATTAGCACAGATACGCAGTATTTT

j_gene: TRBJ2-1
d_gene: TRBD2
len: 14
v_gene: TRBV10-3
abundance: -
CDR3aa: CAISSGSYYNEQFF
CDR3nt: TGTGCCATCAGTAGCGGGAGTTACTACAATGAGCAGTTCTTC

j_gene: TRBJ2-1
d_gene: -
len: 14
v_gene: TRBV28
abundance: -
CDR3aa: CASSRTDFYNEQFF
CDR3nt: TGTGCCAGCAGCCGAACAGACTTTTACAATGAGCAGTTCTTC

j_gene: TRBJ1-2
d_gene: -
len: 12
v_gene: TRBV29-1
abundance: many
CDR3aa: CSVEDPWGGSTF
CDR3nt: TGCAGCGTTGAAGATCCGTGGGGAGGTTCCACCTTC

j_gene: TRBJ2-5
d_gene: -
len: 14
v_gene: TRBV4-2
abundance: -
CDR3aa: CASSPPRGSETQYF
CDR3nt: TGTGCCAGCAGCCCCCCACGAGGTTCCGAGACCCAGTACTTC

j_gene: TRBJ2-3
d_gene: -
len: 15
v_gene: TRBV5-4
abundance: many
CDR3aa: CASSWDTSSTDTQYF
CDR3nt: TGTGCCAGCAGTTGGGACACGAGCTCCACAGATACGCAGTATTTT

j_gene: TRBJ2-2
d_gene: TRBD1
len: 16
v_gene: TRBV28
abundance: few
CDR3aa: CASSAWDRVLAGELFF
CDR3nt: TGTGCCAGCAGTGCGTGGGACAGGGTTTTGGCCGGGGAGCTGTTTTTT

j_gene: TRBJ2-1
d_gene: TRBD1
len: 16
v_gene: TRBV7-8
abundance: -
CDR3aa: CASSPSGTGGSNEQFF
CDR3nt: TGTGCCAGCAGTCCTTCCGGGACAGGGGGCTCCAATGAGCAGTTCTTC

j_gene: TRBJ1-4
d_gene: TRBD1
len: 14
v_gene: TRBV7-9
abundance: -
CDR3aa: CASSFRTGAEKLFF
CDR3nt: TGTGCCAGCAGCTTCCGGACAGGGGCTGAAAAACTGTTTTTT

j_gene: TRBJ1-5
d_gene: -
len: 15
v_gene: TRBV4-1
abundance: -
CDR3aa: CASSPIGLGGQPQHF
CDR3nt: TGCGCCAGCAGCCCAATAGGGTTGGGTGGTCAGCCCCAGCATTTT

j_gene: TRBJ2-1
d_gene: -
len: 15
v_gene: TRBV15
abundance: -
CDR3aa: CATSRDGSIINEQFF
CDR3nt: TGTGCCACCAGCAGAGATGGTTCGATCATCAATGAGCAGTTCTTC

j_gene: TRBJ2-7
d_gene: TRBD2
len: 18
v_gene: TRBV5-5
abundance: -
CDR3aa: CASSLNLGGRASSYEQYF
CDR3nt: TGTGCCAGCAGCTTGAATTTGGGCGGGAGGGCCTCGTCCTACGAGCAGTACTTC

j_gene: TRBJ2-7
d_gene: -
len: 14
v_gene: TRBV7-9
abundance: -
CDR3aa: CASSSQGSPYEQYF
CDR3nt: TGTGCCAGCAGCTCCCAGGGATCGCCCTACGAGCAGTACTTC

j_gene: TRBJ2-5
d_gene: -
len: 16
v_gene: TRBV4-2
abundance: -
CDR3aa: CASSQDGNLRGETQYF
CDR3nt: TGTGCCAGCAGCCAAGACGGGAACCTTAGAGGAGAGACCCAGTACTTC

j_gene: TRBJ2-2
d_gene: -
len: 14
v_gene: TRBV7-8
abundance: -
CDR3aa: CASSPSLNTGELFF
CDR3nt: TGTGCCAGCAGCCCAAGCCTGAACACCGGGGAGCTGTTTTTT

j_gene: TRBJ2-5
d_gene: TRBD2
len: 15
v_gene: TRBV5-1
abundance: -
CDR3aa: CASSRTLAVQETQYF
CDR3nt: TGCGCCAGCAGCCGGACCCTAGCGGTGCAAGAGACCCAGTACTTC

j_gene: TRBJ1-2
d_gene: -
len: 13
v_gene: TRBV2
abundance: few
CDR3aa: CASSDSEIYGYTF
CDR3nt: TGTGCCAGCAGTGACTCCGAAATCTATGGCTACACCTTC

j_gene: TRBJ2-1
d_gene: -
len: 17
v_gene: TRBV1
abundance: -
CDR3aa: CTSSQENEAGGPVEQFF
CDR3nt: TGCACCAGCAGCCAAGAAAACGAAGCGGGAGGGCCCGTTGAGCAGTTCTTC

j_gene: TRBJ2-5
d_gene: TRBD1
len: 14
v_gene: TRBV5-1
abundance: -
CDR3aa: CASAPGQGGETQYF
CDR3nt: TGCGCCAGCGCCCCGGGACAGGGTGGAGAGACCCAGTACTTC

j_gene: TRBJ2-1
d_gene: TRBD2
len: 17
v_gene: TRBV9
abundance: -
CDR3aa: CASSPIPPSGMYNEQFF
CDR3nt: TGTGCCAGCAGCCCCATCCCTCCTAGCGGGATGTACAATGAGCAGTTCTTC

j_gene: TRBJ2-7
d_gene: -
len: 13
v_gene: TRBV21-1
abundance: -
CDR3aa: CASSKGLAYEQYF
CDR3nt: TGTGCCAGCAGCAAAGGACTGGCCTACGAGCAGTACTTC

j_gene: TRBJ2-3
d_gene: TRBD2
len: 16
v_gene: TRBV7-6
abundance: -
CDR3aa: CASSPRLAGWGHTQYF
CDR3nt: TGTGCCAGCAGCCCCAGACTAGCGGGATGGGGCCATACGCAGTATTTT

j_gene: TRBJ1-3
d_gene: -
len: 15
v_gene: TRBV7-6
abundance: -
CDR3aa: CASSFGPGPGNTIYF
CDR3nt: TGTGCCAGCAGCTTCGGTCCGGGGCCTGGAAACACCATATATTTT

j_gene: TRBJ1-4
d_gene: -
len: 13
v_gene: TRBV15
abundance: -
CDR3aa: CATSSPGRGKLFF
CDR3nt: TGTGCCACCAGCTCCCCAGGGAGGGGAAAACTGTTTTTT

j_gene: TRBJ2-5
d_gene: -
len: 13
v_gene: TRBV5-1
abundance: few
CDR3aa: CASSLPGGETQYF
CDR3nt: TGCGCCAGCAGCTTGCCGGGCGGGGAGACCCAGTACTTC

j_gene: TRBJ1-1
d_gene: -
len: 14
v_gene: TRBV6-5
abundance: once
CDR3aa: CASSYSSGDTEAFF
CDR3nt: TGTGCCAGCAGTTACTCTTCGGGGGACACTGAAGCTTTCTTT

j_gene: TRBJ1-5
d_gene: -
len: 15
v_gene: TRBV28
abundance: -
CDR3aa: CASSPDSKGYQPQHF
CDR3nt: TGTGCCAGCAGTCCGGACAGTAAGGGGTATCAGCCCCAGCATTTT

j_gene: TRBJ2-7
d_gene: TRBD2
len: 15
v_gene: TRBV18
abundance: -
CDR3aa: CASSQGLAGPGGQYF
CDR3nt: TGTGCCAGCTCACAGGGACTAGCAGGACCCGGCGGGCAGTACTTC

j_gene: TRBJ2-2
d_gene: -
len: 14
v_gene: TRBV27
abundance: -
CDR3aa: CASSLGRNTGELFF
CDR3nt: TGTGCCAGCAGTTTAGGTCGGAACACCGGGGAGCTGTTTTTT

j_gene: TRBJ2-3
d_gene: TRBD1
len: 15
v_gene: TRBV5-1
abundance: -
CDR3aa: CASSHQDRGPDTQYF
CDR3nt: TGCGCCAGCAGCCACCAGGACAGGGGTCCAGATACGCAGTATTTT

j_gene: TRBJ1-5
d_gene: TRBD1
len: 15
v_gene: TRBV19
abundance: -
CDR3aa: CASRTTGGMVQPQHF
CDR3nt: TGTGCCAGTAGGACGACAGGGGGGATGGTTCAGCCCCAGCATTTT

j_gene: TRBJ2-5
d_gene: -
len: 16
v_gene: TRBV9
abundance: -
CDR3aa: CASSPTNVAGQETQYF
CDR3nt: TGTGCCAGCAGCCCAACTAACGTGGCTGGGCAAGAGACCCAGTACTTC

j_gene: TRBJ2-1
d_gene: TRBD2
len: 13
v_gene: TRBV7-6
abundance: -
CDR3aa: CASSLGGSTEQFF
CDR3nt: TGTGCCAGCAGCTTGGGCGGGAGTACTGAGCAGTTCTTC

j_gene: TRBJ2-7
d_gene: -
len: 13
v_gene: TRBV28
abundance: once
CDR3aa: CASSPPQLQEQYF
CDR3nt: TGTGCCAGCAGTCCCCCCCAGTTGCAAGAGCAGTACTTC

j_gene: TRBJ2-4
d_gene: TRBD2
len: 15
v_gene: TRBV28
abundance: few
CDR3aa: CASSLSPGGPTIQYF
CDR3nt: TGTGCCAGCAGTTTAAGTCCGGGAGGGCCAACTATTCAGTACTTC

j_gene: TRBJ2-7
d_gene: -
len: 14
v_gene: TRBV9
abundance: -
CDR3aa: CASSVETDAYEQYF
CDR3nt: TGTGCCAGCAGCGTAGAGACGGATGCCTACGAGCAGTACTTC

j_gene: TRBJ2-7
d_gene: -
len: 14
v_gene: TRBV14
abundance: once
CDR3aa: CASSQDRLAYEQYF
CDR3nt: TGTGCCAGCAGCCAAGATCGGCTAGCGTACGAGCAGTACTTC

j_gene: TRBJ1-1
d_gene: -
len: 14
v_gene: TRBV15
abundance: -
CDR3aa: CATSRDAGSGEAFF
CDR3nt: TGTGCCACCAGCAGAGATGCCGGGTCCGGGGAAGCTTTCTTT

j_gene: TRBJ2-1
d_gene: -
len: 15
v_gene: TRBV5-1
abundance: -
CDR3aa: CASGRWRAGVNEQFF
CDR3nt: TGCGCCAGCGGACGATGGAGGGCCGGGGTCAATGAGCAGTTCTTC

j_gene: TRBJ2-3
d_gene: -
len: 15
v_gene: TRBV6-4
abundance: -
CDR3aa: CASSEGGGDTDTQYF
CDR3nt: TGTGCCAGCAGTGAGGGCGGAGGGGACACAGATACGCAGTATTTT

j_gene: TRBJ2-2
d_gene: TRBD2
len: 17
v_gene: TRBV9
abundance: many
CDR3aa: CASSSPGLAESTGELFF
CDR3nt: TGTGCCAGCAGCTCCCCGGGACTAGCGGAATCCACCGGGGAGCTGTTTTTT

j_gene: TRBJ1-5
d_gene: -
len: 15
v_gene: TRBV19
abundance: few
CDR3aa: CASRQGTRDNQPQHF
CDR3nt: TGTGCCAGTAGGCAGGGAACACGGGACAATCAGCCCCAGCATTTT

j_gene: TRBJ2-6
d_gene: -
len: 19
v_gene: TRBV4-2
abundance: -
CDR3aa: CASSQDRGGGTSGANVLTF
CDR3nt: TGTGCCAGCAGCCAGGATAGGGGAGGGGGGACCTCTGGGGCCAACGTCCTGACTTTC

j_gene: TRBJ1-2
d_gene: -
len: 15
v_gene: TRBV14
abundance: -
CDR3aa: CASSQSTPTNYGYTF
CDR3nt: TGTGCCAGCAGCCAATCCACCCCGACAAACTATGGCTACACCTTC